This T cell receptor beta chain was identified during a study of cytomegalovirus exposure and HLA in healthy donors. Overall study: An early data release held about 85 million unique TCRs from HLA-typed donors.

There are a few counts of this clone. Its specificity is unknown. Researchers ran the PCR with 60 Vbeta and 13 Jbeta primers. Generated by immunoSEQ multiplex PCR, the TCRdb table keeps only in-frame clones and is missing some. Of roughly 79,000 clones listed, around 74% are singletons. Study-wide findings and caveats: The classifier reportedly diagnosed cytomegalovirus status with high specificity and sensitivity. As immune exposure information, only CMV serostatus was available.

Germline CDR1 and CDR2: MNHEY and SVGAGI. The CDR3 spans 16 residues. V shed 0 bases and J shed 5 bases, with 13 bases lying between them. The rearrangement links TRBV6-5 to TRBJ2-2; tentative D call: TRBD2 (5 bases). This sequence originates from a woman aged 50 to 60 in good health and CMV-seropositive. The sequencing sample was made of PBMCs. The CDR3 DNA sequence: TGTGCCAGCAGTTACTCATTCAACCCGGGAACCGGGGAGCTGTTTTTT. It encodes CASSYSFNPGTGELFF.